This T cell receptor (beta chain) was sequenced during a study of T cell responses to AZD1222 COVID-19 vaccine. Turning to the study itself: Second-dose timings of about 4 or about 12 weeks were pooled. Points from the study as a whole: Baseline seropositivity occurred in only six AZD1222 recipients. Increased Spike-specific TCR breadth and depth were observed after two AZD1222 doses. Among the donors, most were white British and more were female, and clonal diversity was possibly underestimated.

This CDR3 spans 16 amino acids. Trimming removed 8 bases from V and 1 base from J, with 20 bases in between. Germline V gene sequence: CDR1 SGHAT, CDR2 FQDESV (reference sequence). Assay: immunoSEQ multiplex PCR; the TCRdb copy retains only in-frame clones and omits some. The profile shows 60,000 to 80,000 clones, approximately 90% of them singletons. Note on this clone: The antigen is undetermined.

The clonotype was recovered from an adult in good health. The chain links TRBV11-1 to TRBJ1-1; a possible D gene is TRBD1 (6 bases). Sequencing was performed on peripheral blood, taken on day 0 of AZD1222 vaccination. Here the CDR3 DNA reads TGTGCCAGCCGCTCTAATCACCAGGGGAGGAACACTGAAGCTTTCTTT. This encodes CASRSNHQGRNTEAFF.